This paragraph covers one T cell receptor (beta chain) sequence. Profiled with immunoSEQ multiplex PCR; TCRdb holds only in-frame clones, not every one. The data contain around 66,000 clones, around 80% of them singletons. This entry belongs to a study of OX40 agonist ivuxolimab in advanced cancers. V dropped 2 bases and J dropped 4; count of bases not matched to a gene: 6. The germline V gene has CDR1 SGHTA and CDR2 FQGNSA. The length of the CDR3 is 16 residues. The sequencing used CD4+ or CD8+ T cells sorted from blood, collected in a trial of the OX40 agonist ivuxolimab. The chain employs TRBV7-2 and TRBJ2-2, with TRBD2 matching over 8 bases. The source is an adult with an advanced solid tumor such as melanoma, head and neck, liver or kidney cancer. CDR3 coding DNA: TGTGCCAGCAGCTTATCAGCGGGAGAGGGCACCGGGGAGCTGTTTTTT. This codes for CASSLSAGEGTGELFF. Based on the CDR3 plus reference TRBV7-2 and TRBJ2-2, the full variable domain is GAGVSQSPSNKVTEKGKDVELRCDPISGHTALYWYRQSLGQGLEFLIYFQGNSAPDKSGLPSDRFSAERTGGSVSTLTIQRTQQEDSAVYLCASSLSAGEGTGELFFGEGSRLTVL.